This TCR beta chain was recorded in a study of blood T cells in healthy people across ages (dated by TCRdb to about 2015). For context, the study as a whole: In model experiments, template switching captured roughly one uniquely barcoded TCR beta cDNA molecule for every two T cells. The donors were split into four age groups: young (average 16 years), middle-aged (roughly 39), aged (about 56) and long-lived (approximately 89). Age-related changes in TCR beta repertoire diversity were measured in the study by deep sequencing normalized with unique cDNA molecular identifiers. To avoid experimental bias, donors of different ages were spread randomly across the sequencing lanes. Using the same blood draw, the study looked at two additional independent replicas of 1 million unique cDNA reads for two donors, one aged 18 to 30 and the other aged 80 or older.

General findings and caveats noted by the study authors: Since profiling was done on bulk unsorted PBMCs, naive and antigen-experienced compartments could not be conclusively compared. Observed TCR beta diversity per million T cells fell roughly linearly with age, and a significant reduction was already apparent by age approximately 41. Compared with the aged group, more naive CD4+ T cells, fewer expanded clones and increased TCR diversity were shown by the long-lived group, suggesting age selection. Estimates of total diversity based on one million sequenced T cells were regarded as lower bounds and as underestimates. There was a strong correlation between observed TCR beta diversity and the percentage of naive T cells measured by flow cytometry. Because donor CMV infection status was unknown, age-related changes in expanded clonotypes were potentially confounded.

From its cysteine to its phenylalanine, the CDR3 spans 14 amino acids. Just the 42-base CDR3 DNA is kept, in frame starting at base 1. According to the germline V gene, CDR1 reads ENHRY and CDR2 reads SYGVKD. The protocol used for the library was 5' RACE. Sequencing used an Illumina HiSeq 2500. A second about 6 to 11 cycle PCR used a sample-barcoded 5' primer and a J-beta primer mix. A template-switch 5' adaptor carrying 12 random nucleotides introduced a unique molecular identifier onto each TCR beta cDNA molecule. At least 3 million CDR3-containing paired-end reads were obtained from each sample. The Mint cDNA synthesis kit, primed by a TRBC-specific oligonucleotide, was used to synthesize first-strand cDNA from all RNA. After uracil-DNA glycosylase treatment, a first 18-cycle PCR used universal primers M1SS and BC2_uni_R on all cDNA. Processing in the source paper ran as follows. Normalization of each sample was performed by random selection of 1 million high-quality reads, each carrying a distinct molecular identifier. Reads sharing molecular identifiers were discarded rather than binned into consensus sequences. CDR3 identification, clonotype clustering and error correction used MiTCR with a Q25 quality threshold and the strictest error-elimination algorithm. A nonparametric unseen species model with Euler transformation was used to estimate a lower bound on total TCR beta diversity. TCRdb redid the processing of the public reads, applying fastp at Q25 and MiXCR, and retained in-frame beta chains. Merged by CDR3 protein, the rows form single entries marked with the most common genes and DNA. These V and J calls originate from TCRdb's pipeline instead of the authors' own analysis. For this sample the table gives under 2 million distinct CDR3 sequences, of which about 32% were detected only once. The ten largest clonotypes hold roughly 10% of the sample.

About this clonotype: Which antigen it targets is not known. Just one base apart from a much larger clone, this may be a read error.

Donors were 40 or so systemically healthy Caucasian individuals from Russia aged roughly 6 to 90 years. Around 10 milliliters of peripheral blood were collected from each donor into EDTA-treated Vacutainer tubes. Ficoll-Paque density-gradient centrifugation was used to isolate PBMCs, with at least 6.5 million per sample. Total RNA, at least 5 micrograms per sample, was extracted from PBMCs with Trizol reagent. For every donor, an aliquot of PBMCs went through flow cytometry to measure the percentages of naive CD45RAhigh/CD27high T cells. What was sequenced was blood. This chain joins TRBV10-3 to TRBJ2-5, with 9 bases matching TRBD1. The DNA end is a closer match to TRBJ2-7, so the J assignment may be wrong. This TCR came from a woman aged 25 to 45 in good health. The DNA is as follows: TGTGCCACCAGCTCGGGACAGGGAGAGGACGAGCAGTACTTC. It codes for CATSSGQGEDEQYF.